This T cell receptor (beta chain) was sequenced during a study of vaccination effects on CD4 cells after COVID-19. Study-level background: Post-vaccine specimens were collected at a median of 72 days following the second dose.

Sequenced by immunoSEQ multiplex PCR; TCRdb stores in-frame clones only, minus some. The table includes roughly 68,000 clones, roughly 74% detected once. Findings of the study overall: Healthy vaccinees' vaccine-induced clones included only 1 of 255 that recognized common cold coronaviruses.

ViraFEST expansion of antigen-specific CD4+ T cells with viral peptide pools preceded sequencing. Cells that had been cultured for approximately ten days were the source of isolated CD4+ T cells. The vaccine given was either BNT162b2 or mRNA-1273, in two doses. Half-medium exchanges with IL-2 medium took place on days 3 and 7. V was trimmed by 6 bases and J by 3 bases, leaving 12 bases between them. This CDR3 is 14 amino acids long. Germline CDR1 SGHTA, CDR2 FQGNSA. This clone showed up just a few times. Antigen unknown. The sequencing here drew on CD4+ T cells from PBMCs cultured with HCoV-229E spike peptides, taken after COVID-19 vaccination. The chain employs TRBV7-2 and TRBJ1-5; D may be TRBD1 (6 bases). The clonotype comes from a human donor who received a COVID-19 vaccine. The CDR3 DNA reads as TGTGCCAGCAGTCCAGGACAGACCAATCAGCCCCAGCATTTT. Its translation is CASSPGQTNQPQHF. Supplemented by reference TRBV7-2 and TRBJ1-5, the full variable domain reads GAGVSQSPSNKVTEKGKDVELRCDPISGHTALYWYRQSLGQGLEFLIYFQGNSAPDKSGLPSDRFSAERTGGSVSTLTIQRTQQEDSAVYLCASSPGQTNQPQHFGDGTRLSIL.